Listed below are T cell receptor beta chains from one sample, sequenced in a study of blood T cell repertoires in COVID-19. Using immunoSEQ multiplex PCR, the repertoire was profiled, and TCRdb retains in-frame clones only, with some absent. Of around 70,000 clones in the sample, 65% to 90% are singletons; the top ten hold approximately 40%. The sample was peripheral blood. Receptors originate from a man of 80 years or more with acute or convalescent COVID-19. The CDR3 runs from the conserved cysteine through the conserved F or W. The order of the fields is D gene, clone size, CDR3 length, J gene, V gene, CDR3 DNA, CDR3 protein. D genes are given only for firm matches. For some rows the clone size is stated as once, few or many, or as a class when expanded; others skip it.

d_gene: TRBD1
abundance: once
len: 17
j_gene: TRBJ1-6
v_gene: TRBV18
CDR3nt: TGTGCCAGCTCATCGCAAATGGACAGGGGGCATAATTCACCCCTCCACTTT
CDR3aa: CASSSQMDRGHNSPLHF

d_gene: TRBD1
abundance: few
len: 14
j_gene: TRBJ1-2
v_gene: TRBV5-1
CDR3nt: TGCGCCAGCAGCCCGACAGGGGGCGACTATGGCTACACCTTC
CDR3aa: CASSPTGGDYGYTF

d_gene: NA
abundance: NA
len: 15
j_gene: TRBJ1-4
v_gene: TRBV11-2
CDR3nt: TGTGCCAGCAGCTTTAGACAGGCTATGTATGAAAAACTGTTTTTT
CDR3aa: CASSFRQAMYEKLFF

d_gene: NA
abundance: NA
len: 12
j_gene: TRBJ2-1
v_gene: TRBV12-3/TRBV12-4
CDR3nt: TGTGCCAGCAGCCCCCTCTACAATGAGCAGTTCTTC
CDR3aa: CASSPLYNEQFF

d_gene: NA
abundance: few
len: 14
j_gene: TRBJ1-2
v_gene: TRBV5-1
CDR3nt: TGCGCCAGCAGCCGCATCCAAAACAGGCTCGGCTACACCTTC
CDR3aa: CASSRIQNRLGYTF

d_gene: TRBD2
abundance: NA
len: 17
j_gene: TRBJ2-7
v_gene: TRBV3-1/TRBV3-2
CDR3nt: TGTGCCAGCAGCCAGAGTCTAGCGGGGGCGAGCTCCTACGAGCAGTACTTC
CDR3aa: CASSQSLAGASSYEQYF

d_gene: NA
abundance: few
len: 22
j_gene: TRBJ2-2
v_gene: TRBV18
CDR3nt: TGTGCCAGCTCACCTGAATATCAGGGCAGGGGGACTGCGGGGTGGAACACCGGGGAGCTGTTTTTT
CDR3aa: CASSPEYQGRGTAGWNTGELFF

d_gene: NA
abundance: NA
len: 12
j_gene: TRBJ1-6
v_gene: TRBV28
CDR3nt: TGTGCCAGTACCCGGGGGGGTTCACCCCTCCACTTT
CDR3aa: CASTRGGSPLHF

d_gene: TRBD1
abundance: NA
len: 15
j_gene: TRBJ1-2
v_gene: TRBV28
CDR3nt: TGTGCCAGCAGTACCTCAGGGGGCGCTTCTCGAGGCTACACCTTC
CDR3aa: CASSTSGGASRGYTF

d_gene: NA
abundance: NA
len: 16
j_gene: TRBJ2-7
v_gene: TRBV10-3
CDR3nt: TGTGCCATCAGGAGAAACACAGGGACCTACTCCTACGAGCAGTACTTC
CDR3aa: CAIRRNTGTYSYEQYF

d_gene: NA
abundance: NA
len: 13
j_gene: TRBJ1-1
v_gene: TRBV5-8
CDR3nt: TGTGCCAGCAGCTTGGATACTAACACTGAAGCTTTCTTT
CDR3aa: CASSLDTNTEAFF

d_gene: TRBD2
abundance: NA
len: 12
j_gene: TRBJ2-2
v_gene: TRBV7-8
CDR3nt: TGTGCAGCGGGGACGAACACCGGGGAGCTGTTTTTT
CDR3aa: CAAGTNTGELFF

d_gene: NA
abundance: NA
len: 14
j_gene: TRBJ1-4
v_gene: TRBV19
CDR3nt: TGTGCCAGTAGTAGGCAGGGTTCTAATGAAAAACTGTTTTTT
CDR3aa: CASSRQGSNEKLFF

d_gene: TRBD1
abundance: NA
len: 15
j_gene: TRBJ2-7
v_gene: TRBV18
CDR3nt: TGTGCCAGCTCACCCCTAAGACAGGGTATGAACGAGCAGTACTTC
CDR3aa: CASSPLRQGMNEQYF

d_gene: TRBD1
abundance: NA
len: 16
j_gene: TRBJ1-1
v_gene: TRBV5-1
CDR3nt: TGCGCCAGCAGCTTGGGACAGGGGGCTGGAGACACTGAAGCTTTCTTT
CDR3aa: CASSLGQGAGDTEAFF

d_gene: NA
abundance: once
len: 16
j_gene: TRBJ2-7
v_gene: TRBV7-6
CDR3nt: TGTGCCAGCAGCTTAGGGCCCTCCAGGGTTTCCTACGAGCAGTACTTC
CDR3aa: CASSLGPSRVSYEQYF

d_gene: TRBD1
abundance: few
len: 16
j_gene: TRBJ1-1
v_gene: TRBV19
CDR3nt: TGTGCCAGTAGTCGGACACCGGGACAGGGGTGGTCTGAAGCTTTCTTT
CDR3aa: CASSRTPGQGWSEAFF

d_gene: TRBD2
abundance: NA
len: 15
j_gene: TRBJ2-7
v_gene: TRBV9
CDR3nt: TGTGCCAGCAGCGTCGGTGGGACTAGCGGACCTGAGCAGTACTTC
CDR3aa: CASSVGGTSGPEQYF

d_gene: NA
abundance: NA
len: 13
j_gene: TRBJ1-1
v_gene: TRBV7-3
CDR3nt: TGTGCCAGCAGCTCCACAGGGCGGACTGAAGCTTTCTTT
CDR3aa: CASSSTGRTEAFF

d_gene: TRBD1
abundance: NA
len: 17
j_gene: TRBJ2-3
v_gene: TRBV5-4
CDR3nt: TGTGCCAGCAGCGGTATAGCCACAGGGGCGAGGAGAGATACGCAGTATTTT
CDR3aa: CASSGIATGARRDTQYF

d_gene: TRBD1
abundance: few
len: 16
j_gene: TRBJ2-6
v_gene: TRBV19
CDR3nt: TGTGCCAGCCGGACAGGGGGCAAGAGGGGGGCCAACGTCCTGACTTTC
CDR3aa: CASRTGGKRGANVLTF

d_gene: NA
abundance: NA
len: 11
j_gene: TRBJ1-4
v_gene: TRBV20-1
CDR3nt: TGCAGTGCTCGGGACTCTGAAAAACTGTTTTTT
CDR3aa: CSARDSEKLFF

d_gene: NA
abundance: NA
len: 18
j_gene: TRBJ1-4
v_gene: TRBV3-1/TRBV3-2
CDR3nt: TGTGCCAGCAGCCAAGGTCACCCCGCCCGGTCCACTAATGAAAAACTGTTTTTT
CDR3aa: CASSQGHPARSTNEKLFF

d_gene: NA
abundance: once
len: 14
j_gene: TRBJ1-4
v_gene: TRBV18
CDR3nt: TGTGCCAGCTCAACCGGGACAAGTAATGAAAAACTGTTTTTT
CDR3aa: CASSTGTSNEKLFF

d_gene: TRBD2
abundance: NA
len: 15
j_gene: TRBJ2-2
v_gene: TRBV19
CDR3nt: TGTGCCAGTAGTAGACTAGCGGGAGTCACCGGGGAGCTGTTTTTT
CDR3aa: CASSRLAGVTGELFF

d_gene: NA
abundance: NA
len: 14
j_gene: TRBJ2-1
v_gene: TRBV14
CDR3nt: TGTGCCAGCAGCCAAGGGATTCCGCGAGGTGAGCAGTTCTTC
CDR3aa: CASSQGIPRGEQFF

d_gene: NA
abundance: NA
len: 16
j_gene: TRBJ1-1
v_gene: TRBV11-2
CDR3nt: TGTGCCAGCAGCTTAACGGGGGGGGCAGGGAACACTGAAGCTTTCTTT
CDR3aa: CASSLTGGAGNTEAFF

d_gene: NA
abundance: NA
len: 14
j_gene: TRBJ1-1
v_gene: TRBV5-1
CDR3nt: TGCGCCAGCAGCGGGGCCCCCCTGAACACTGAAGCTTTCTTT
CDR3aa: CASSGAPLNTEAFF

d_gene: NA
abundance: NA
len: 14
j_gene: TRBJ2-2
v_gene: TRBV7-3
CDR3nt: TGTGCCAGCAGCCCGGGACATTCTAGCGGGGAGCTGTTTTTT
CDR3aa: CASSPGHSSGELFF

d_gene: NA
abundance: NA
len: 12
j_gene: TRBJ2-7
v_gene: TRBV2
CDR3nt: TGTGCCAGCAGTGGTTCTGCCTACGAGCAGTACTTC
CDR3aa: CASSGSAYEQYF

d_gene: NA
abundance: NA
len: 15
j_gene: TRBJ1-5
v_gene: TRBV4-3
CDR3nt: TGCGCCAGCAGCCAAGATGGCGGGGCGAGTCAGCCCCAGCATTTT
CDR3aa: CASSQDGGASQPQHF

d_gene: TRBD1
abundance: NA
len: 13
j_gene: TRBJ1-6
v_gene: TRBV27
CDR3nt: TGTGCCAGCAGACGACAGGGGAATTCACCCCTCCACTTT
CDR3aa: CASRRQGNSPLHF

d_gene: NA
abundance: NA
len: 14
j_gene: TRBJ1-1
v_gene: TRBV10-3
CDR3nt: TGTGCCATCAGTGTTAGACATACGAACACTGAAGCTTTCTTT
CDR3aa: CAISVRHTNTEAFF

d_gene: TRBD2
abundance: once
len: 14
j_gene: TRBJ2-7
v_gene: TRBV18
CDR3nt: TGTGCCAGCTCACCTCGCGGGAGCCCCTACGAGCAGTACTTC
CDR3aa: CASSPRGSPYEQYF

d_gene: NA
abundance: NA
len: 15
j_gene: TRBJ2-5
v_gene: TRBV28
CDR3nt: TGTGCCAGCAGTCCGACCGGGACTTCCCAAGAGACCCAGTACTTC
CDR3aa: CASSPTGTSQETQYF

d_gene: TRBD2
abundance: NA
len: 19
j_gene: TRBJ2-2
v_gene: TRBV3-1/TRBV3-2
CDR3nt: TGTGCCAGCAGCCAGGCCGGGACTAGCGGGAGTTTTGTCACCGGGGAGCTGTTTTTT
CDR3aa: CASSQAGTSGSFVTGELFF

d_gene: TRBD2
abundance: NA
len: 17
j_gene: TRBJ2-1
v_gene: TRBV5-4
CDR3nt: TGTGCCAGCAGCGTTGGGACTAGCGGCCTGACCTACAATGAGCAGTTCTTC
CDR3aa: CASSVGTSGLTYNEQFF

d_gene: TRBD1
abundance: NA
len: 15
j_gene: TRBJ2-5
v_gene: TRBV28
CDR3nt: TGTGCCAGCAGTTCCCCCGGGACAGGGGACGAGACCCAGTACTTC
CDR3aa: CASSSPGTGDETQYF

d_gene: TRBD1
abundance: NA
len: 14
j_gene: TRBJ1-2
v_gene: TRBV28
CDR3nt: TGTGCCACCTGGCTAGGCGAGGGGGCGGGTGGCTACACCTTC
CDR3aa: CATWLGEGAGGYTF